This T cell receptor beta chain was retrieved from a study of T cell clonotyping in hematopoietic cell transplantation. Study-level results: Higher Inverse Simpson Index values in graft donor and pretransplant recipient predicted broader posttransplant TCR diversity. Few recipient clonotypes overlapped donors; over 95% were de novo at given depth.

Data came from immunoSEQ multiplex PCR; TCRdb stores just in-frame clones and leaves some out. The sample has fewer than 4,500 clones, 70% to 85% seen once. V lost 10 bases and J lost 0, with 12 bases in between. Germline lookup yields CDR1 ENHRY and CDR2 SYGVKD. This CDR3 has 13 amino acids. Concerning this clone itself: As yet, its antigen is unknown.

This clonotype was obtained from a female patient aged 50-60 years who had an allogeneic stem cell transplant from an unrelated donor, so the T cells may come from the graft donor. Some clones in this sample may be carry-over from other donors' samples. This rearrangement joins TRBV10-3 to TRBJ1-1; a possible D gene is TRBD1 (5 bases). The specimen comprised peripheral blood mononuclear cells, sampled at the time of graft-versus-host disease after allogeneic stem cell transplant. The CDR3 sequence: CATREGMNTEAFF. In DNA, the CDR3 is TGTGCCACCAGGGAGGGTATGAACACTGAAGCTTTCTTT.